The 20 T cell receptor beta chains in this list originate from one sample, sequenced in a study of blood T cell repertoires in COVID-19. Data came from immunoSEQ multiplex PCR; TCRdb stores just in-frame clones and leaves some out. The table lists 90,000 to 120,000 clones, more than 75% of them singletons. Sequencing input: peripheral blood. These receptors came from a man aged 50 to 60 with acute or convalescent COVID-19.

The gene calls are TRBV6-1 and TRBJ2-2, with TRBD1 matching 8 bases. The CDR3 covers 14 residues. The germline V gene encodes CDR1 MNHNS and CDR2 SASEGT. Losses at the gene ends were 3 bases for V and 7 bases for J; bases not matched to a gene: 4. The CDR3 bases are TGTGCCAGCAGTGACCAGGGGGCGGTCGGGGAGCTGTTTTTT. The encoded protein is CASSDQGAVGELFF.

The rearrangement links TRBV2 to TRBJ2-1; 11 bases are shared with TRBD2. The CDR3 extends over 16 amino acids. V trimming: 10 bases; J trimming: 0 bases; junction bases outside the gene matches: 8. Germline lookup yields CDR1 SNHLY and CDR2 FYNNEI. DNA for the CDR3: TGTGCCATTTCGACTAGCGGGGCAAGCTCCTACAATGAGCAGTTCTTC. Its protein is CAISTSGASSYNEQFF.

The gene calls are TRBV5-4 and TRBJ1-4; D is unresolved. The CDR3 consists of 14 residues. Between the trimmed V and J ends, which lost 3 bases and 6 bases, there was a span of 12 bases. Germline V gene sequence: CDR1 SGHNT, CDR2 YYREEE (reference sequence). The chain's CDR3 is CASSSEAVDEKLFF. In DNA form, the CDR3 reads TGTGCCAGCAGCTCCGAAGCGGTGGATGAAAAACTGTTTTTT.

The chain employs TRBV7-2 and TRBJ1-1; TRBD1 might be the D (5 bases). This CDR3 comprises 14 residues. V was clipped by 4 bases and J by 2 bases, with 11 bases between them. Germline CDR1 reads SGHTA; CDR2 reads FQGNSA. Here the CDR3 reads CASSSGFSNTEAFF. The DNA of the CDR3 is TGTGCCAGCAGCTCAGGGTTCTCCAACACTGAAGCTTTCTTT.

This chain joins TRBV5-6 and TRBJ2-5; 8 bases agree with TRBD1. After removal of 4 bases from V and 4 bases from J, the junction contained 6 bases not matched to a gene. The CDR3 is 14 residues long. Looked up from germline, CDR1 is SGHDT and CDR2 is YYEEEE. Here the CDR3 DNA reads TGTGCCAGCAGCCGGACAGGGATGAGAGAGACCCAGTACTTC. It encodes CASSRTGMRETQYF.

This clone was seen only a few times. This chain joins TRBV3-1 (or the pseudogene TRBV3-2) and TRBJ2-1; maybe TRBD2 (6 bases). V was pared by 8 bases and J by 2 bases, with 16 bases between. The CDR3 sequence is 15 residues long. Germline V gene data show CDR1 as LGHDT and CDR2 as YNNKEL (reference sequence). The CDR3 sequence is CASRSARGAYNEQFF. As DNA, the CDR3 is TGTGCCAGCCGCTCGGCGCGGGGCGCCTACAATGAGCAGTTCTTC.

CDR3 protein: CASSEAATGIYGYTF. The CDR3 nucleotides read TGTGCCAGCAGTGAAGCTGCGACAGGGATCTATGGCTACACCTTC. This chain connects TRBV6-1 to TRBJ1-2; 7 nucleotides line up with TRBD1. V lost 0 bases and J lost 4; bases outside the gene matches: 5. The CDR3 is 15 residues long. Germline V gene data show CDR1 as MNHNS and CDR2 as SASEGT.

The count of this clone is one. The J gene is TRBJ1-4, the V gene TRBV6-5; D possibly corresponds to TRBD1 (5 bases). The CDR3 runs 16 residues. V shed 0 bases and J shed 4 bases, with 12 bases lying between them. Germline V CDR1 and CDR2: MNHEY, SVGAGI. The DNA for the CDR3 is TGTGCCAGCAGTTACTCGATTGGGGCTAGTAATGAAAAACTGTTTTTT. As protein: CASSYSIGASNEKLFF.

CDR3 amino acids: CASSQDVGNEQYF. CDR3 coding DNA: TGTGCCAGCAGCCAAGACGTCGGGAATGAGCAGTACTTC. This chain connects TRBV3-1 (or the pseudogene TRBV3-2) to TRBJ2-7, with D possibly TRBD2 on 5 matching bases. CDR1 LGHDT and CDR2 YNNKEL come from the germline V gene (reference sequence). V shed 0 bases and J shed 7 bases, with 10 bases lying between them. The CDR3 extends over 13 amino acids.

The chain has TRBV9 and TRBJ2-1, with 7 nucleotides matching TRBD2. The CDR3 is 15 residues long. V lost 2 bases to trimming and J lost 6 bases; unmatched junction nucleotides: 8. In germline, CDR1 is SGDLS, CDR2 YYNGEE. CDR3 nucleotides: TGTGCCAGCAGCGTTGGGCGGGAGCGGGGCAATGAGCAGTTCTTC. The encoded protein is CASSVGRERGNEQFF.

The CDR3 loop is CASSQHLLQDLNTEAFF. As DNA, the CDR3 is TGTGCCAGCAGCCAACACCTTCTTCAGGACTTGAACACTGAAGCTTTCTTT. The chain is built from TRBV14 and TRBJ1-1; D remains ambiguous. Germline values: CDR1 SGHDN, CDR2 FVKESK. This CDR3 spans 17 amino acids. Trimming left V 2 bases short and J 0 bases short, with 16 bases between. The full variable domain, completed using reference TRBV14 and TRBJ1-1, is EAGVTQFPSHSVIEKGQTVTLRCDPISGHDNLYWYRRVMGKEIKFLLHFVKESKQDESGMPNNRFLAERTGGTYSTLKVQPAELEDSGVYFCASSQHLLQDLNTEAFFGQGTRLTVV.

CDR3 sequence (DNA): TGTGCCTGGAGACCCTGGGGGGTTGGGACAGATACGCAGTATTTT. It codes for CAWRPWGVGTDTQYF. The V gene is TRBV30, the J gene TRBJ2-3, with D possibly TRBD2 on 6 matching bases. The germline V gene has CDR1 GTSNPN and CDR2 SVGIG (reference sequence). The CDR3 covers 15 residues. V lost 3 bases, J lost 3 bases, and 16 bases lay in between.

The chain links TRBV5-5 to TRBJ2-1, with TRBD1 matching over 9 bases. V dropped 3 bases and J dropped 5; count of bases not matched to a gene: 3. The CDR3 extends over 14 amino acids. Germline V lookup: CDR1 SGHKS, CDR2 YYEKEE (reference sequence). Here the CDR3 DNA reads TGTGCCAGCAGCTCCAGGACAGGGGACAATGAGCAGTTCTTC. Translating gives CASSSRTGDNEQFF.

The chain uses TRBV2 and TRBJ1-1; TRBD1 aligns across 8 bases. This CDR3 has 12 residues. Looked up from germline, CDR1 is SNHLY and CDR2 is FYNNEI. Unmatched junction bases numbered 5, after V lost 3 bases and J lost 11 bases. The CDR3 DNA reads TGTGCCAGCAGTGAGCAGGGGGCTAATGCTTTCTTT. Encoded protein: CASSEQGANAFF.

This clone occurred a few times. V usage is TRBV7-9 and J usage is TRBJ1-1; 7 bases fit TRBD1. Germline loops: CDR1 SEHNR, CDR2 FQNEAQ (reference sequence). The CDR3 length is 12 residues. V lost 5 bases, J lost 10 bases, and 7 bases stayed unmatched. The CDR3 region is CASSRAQGIAFF. Here the CDR3 DNA reads TGTGCCAGCAGCCGAGCACAGGGGATAGCTTTCTTT.

There are a few counts of this clone. The chain couples TRBV18 to TRBJ2-7; D is perhaps TRBD1 (5 bases). The V end lost 3 bases, the J end lost 2 bases, and 11 bases lay between the germline ends. CDR1 KGHSH and CDR2 LQKENI come from the germline V gene. This CDR3 has 14 amino acids. The CDR3 here is CASSPLRQTYEQYF. Written as DNA, the CDR3 is TGTGCCAGCTCACCCCTTCGACAGACCTACGAGCAGTACTTC.

This CDR3 reads CASSEGRDTEATF. CDR3 DNA: TGTGCCAGCAGTGAAGGCCGGGACACTGAAGCCACCTTC. The chain employs TRBV6-4 and TRBJ1-2; D perhaps matches TRBD1 (6 bases). Trimming took off 3 bases at V and 13 bases at J, with 18 bases between the two ends. The CDR3 has 13 residues. Germline V gene lookup returns CDR1 MRHNA and CDR2 SNTAGT.

This clone was observed a few times. This chain joins TRBV7-9 and TRBJ2-2; D is unresolved. This CDR3 is 13 amino acids long. Germline CDR1 reads SEHNR; CDR2 reads FQNEAQ (reference sequence). V dropped 5 bases and J dropped 7 bases, with 11 bases sitting between them. CDR3 protein: CASSPRLIGELFF. In DNA, the CDR3 is TGTGCCAGCAGCCCCAGATTAATCGGGGAGCTGTTTTTT.

The sample holds one count of this clone. This chain connects TRBV28 to TRBJ2-2; 7 nucleotides align to TRBD2. The CDR3 extends over 13 amino acids. Germline V gene data show CDR1 as MDHEN and CDR2 as SYDVKM. J gave up 2 bases and V 10 bases, and 4 bases lay outside the gene matches. In DNA, the CDR3 is TGTGCCACGGGAGGACATAACACCGGGGAGCTGTTTTTT. This translates into CATGGHNTGELFF.

This sequence joins TRBV7-8 and TRBJ2-7, with 10 bases lining up with TRBD1. Germline lookup yields CDR1 SGHVS and CDR2 FQNEAQ. V dropped 5 bases and J dropped 2; count of bases not matched to a gene: 6. This CDR3 has 15 residues. Here the CDR3 DNA reads TGTGCCAGCAGCGACCGGGACAGGGGTACCTACGAGCAGTACTTC. It specifies CASSDRDRGTYEQYF.